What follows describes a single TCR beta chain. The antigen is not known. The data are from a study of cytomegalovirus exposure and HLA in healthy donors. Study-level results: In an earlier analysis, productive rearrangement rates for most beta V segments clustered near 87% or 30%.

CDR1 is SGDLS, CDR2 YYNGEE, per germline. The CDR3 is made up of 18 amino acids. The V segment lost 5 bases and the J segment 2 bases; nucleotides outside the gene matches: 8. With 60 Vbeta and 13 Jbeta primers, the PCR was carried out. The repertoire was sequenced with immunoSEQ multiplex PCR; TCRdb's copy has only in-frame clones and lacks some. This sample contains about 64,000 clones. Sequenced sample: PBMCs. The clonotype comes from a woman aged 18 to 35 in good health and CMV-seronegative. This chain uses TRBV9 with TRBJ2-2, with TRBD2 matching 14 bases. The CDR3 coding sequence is TGTGCCAGCAGTGATTACGGGACTAGCGGGGGAAACACCGGGGAGCTGTTTTTT. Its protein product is CASSDYGTSGGNTGELFF.